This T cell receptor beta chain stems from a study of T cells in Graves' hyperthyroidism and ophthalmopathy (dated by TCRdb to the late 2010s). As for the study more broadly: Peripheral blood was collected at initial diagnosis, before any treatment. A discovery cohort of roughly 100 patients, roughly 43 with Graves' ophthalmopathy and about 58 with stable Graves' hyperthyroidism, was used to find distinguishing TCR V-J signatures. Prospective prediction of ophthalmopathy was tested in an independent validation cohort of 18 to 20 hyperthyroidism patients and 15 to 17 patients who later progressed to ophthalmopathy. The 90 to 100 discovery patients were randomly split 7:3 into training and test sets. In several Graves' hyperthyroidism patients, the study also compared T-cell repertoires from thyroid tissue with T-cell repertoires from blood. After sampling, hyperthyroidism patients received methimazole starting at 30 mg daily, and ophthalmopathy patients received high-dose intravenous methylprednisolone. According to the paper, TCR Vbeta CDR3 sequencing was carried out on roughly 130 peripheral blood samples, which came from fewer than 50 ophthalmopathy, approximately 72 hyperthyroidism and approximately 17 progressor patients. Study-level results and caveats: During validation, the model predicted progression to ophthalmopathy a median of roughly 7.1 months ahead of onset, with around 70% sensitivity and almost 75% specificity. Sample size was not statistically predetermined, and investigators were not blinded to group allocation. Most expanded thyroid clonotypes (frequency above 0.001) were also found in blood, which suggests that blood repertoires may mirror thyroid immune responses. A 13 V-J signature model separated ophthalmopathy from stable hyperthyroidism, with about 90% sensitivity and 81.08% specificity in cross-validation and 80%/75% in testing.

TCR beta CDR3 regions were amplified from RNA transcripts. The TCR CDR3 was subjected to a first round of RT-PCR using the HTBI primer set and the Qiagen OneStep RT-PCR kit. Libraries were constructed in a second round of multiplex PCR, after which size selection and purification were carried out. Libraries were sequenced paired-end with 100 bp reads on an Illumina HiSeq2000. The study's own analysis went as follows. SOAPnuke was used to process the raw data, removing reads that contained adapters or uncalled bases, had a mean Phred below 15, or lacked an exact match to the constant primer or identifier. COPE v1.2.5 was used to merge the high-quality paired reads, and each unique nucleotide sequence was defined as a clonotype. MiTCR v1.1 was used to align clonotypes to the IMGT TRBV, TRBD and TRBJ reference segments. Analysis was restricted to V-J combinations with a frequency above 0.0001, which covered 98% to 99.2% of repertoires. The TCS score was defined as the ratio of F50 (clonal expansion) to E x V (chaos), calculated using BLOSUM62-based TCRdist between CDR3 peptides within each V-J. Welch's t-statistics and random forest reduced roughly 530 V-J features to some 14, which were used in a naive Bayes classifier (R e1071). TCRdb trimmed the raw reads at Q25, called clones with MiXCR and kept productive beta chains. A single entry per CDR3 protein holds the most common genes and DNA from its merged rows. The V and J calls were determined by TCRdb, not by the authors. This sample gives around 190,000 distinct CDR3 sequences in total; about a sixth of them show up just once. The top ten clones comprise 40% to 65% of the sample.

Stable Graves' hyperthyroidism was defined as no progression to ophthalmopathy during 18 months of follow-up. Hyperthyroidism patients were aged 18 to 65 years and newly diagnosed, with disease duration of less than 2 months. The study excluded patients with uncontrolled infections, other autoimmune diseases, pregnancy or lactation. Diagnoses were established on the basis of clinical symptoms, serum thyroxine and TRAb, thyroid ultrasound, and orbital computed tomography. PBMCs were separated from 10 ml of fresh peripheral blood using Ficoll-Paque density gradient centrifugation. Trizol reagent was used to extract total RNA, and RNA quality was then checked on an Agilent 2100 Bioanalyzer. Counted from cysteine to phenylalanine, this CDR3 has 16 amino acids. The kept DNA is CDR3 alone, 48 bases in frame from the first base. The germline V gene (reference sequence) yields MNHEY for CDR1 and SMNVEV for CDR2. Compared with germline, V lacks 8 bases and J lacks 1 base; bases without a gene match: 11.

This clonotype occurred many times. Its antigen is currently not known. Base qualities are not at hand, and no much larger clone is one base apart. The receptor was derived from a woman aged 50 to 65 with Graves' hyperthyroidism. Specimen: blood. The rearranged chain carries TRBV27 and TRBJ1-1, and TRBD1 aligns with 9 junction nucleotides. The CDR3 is CASGQGNWRQNTEAFF. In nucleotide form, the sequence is TGTGCCAGCGGACAGGGGAATTGGCGCCAGAACACTGAAGCTTTCTTT.